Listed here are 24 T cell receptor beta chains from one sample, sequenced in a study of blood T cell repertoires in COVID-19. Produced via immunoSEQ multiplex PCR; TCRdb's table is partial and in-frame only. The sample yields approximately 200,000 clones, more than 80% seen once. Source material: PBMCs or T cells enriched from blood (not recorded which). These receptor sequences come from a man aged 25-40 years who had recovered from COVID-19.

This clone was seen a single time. The CDR3 loop is CASSISAGQPQHF. The CDR3 nucleotides are TGTGCCAGTAGTATCTCTGCCGGTCAGCCCCAGCATTTT. The V call is TRBV19, the J call TRBJ1-5; D gene ambiguous. The V end lost 3 bases, the J end lost 6 bases, and 9 bases lay between the germline ends. The CDR3 consists of 13 residues. Germline V gene lookup returns CDR1 LNHDA and CDR2 SQIVND (reference sequence).

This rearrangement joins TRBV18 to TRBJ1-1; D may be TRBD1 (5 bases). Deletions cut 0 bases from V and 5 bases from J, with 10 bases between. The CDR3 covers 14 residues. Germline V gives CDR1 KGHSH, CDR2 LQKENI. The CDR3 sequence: CASSPPRDKTEAFF. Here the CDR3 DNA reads TGTGCCAGCTCACCACCCAGGGATAAGACTGAAGCTTTCTTT.

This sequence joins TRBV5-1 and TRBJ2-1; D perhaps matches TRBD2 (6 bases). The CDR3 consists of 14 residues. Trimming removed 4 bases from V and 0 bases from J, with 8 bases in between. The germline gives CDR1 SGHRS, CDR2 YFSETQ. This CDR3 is CASSGGSSYNEQFF. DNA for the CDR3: TGCGCCAGCAGCGGGGGGTCCTCCTACAATGAGCAGTTCTTC. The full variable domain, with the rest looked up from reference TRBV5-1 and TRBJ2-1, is KAGVTQTPRYLIKTRGQQVTLSCSPISGHRSVSWYQQTPGQGLQFLFEYFSETQRNKGNFPGRFSGRQFSNSRSEMNVSTLELGDSALYLCASSGGSSYNEQFFGPGTRLTVL.

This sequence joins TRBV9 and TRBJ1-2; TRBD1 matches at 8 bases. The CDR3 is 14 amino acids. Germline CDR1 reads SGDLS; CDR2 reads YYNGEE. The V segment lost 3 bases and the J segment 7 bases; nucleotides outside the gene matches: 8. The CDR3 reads CASSGPTGDPGYTF. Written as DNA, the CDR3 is TGTGCCAGCAGCGGGCCGACAGGGGACCCTGGCTACACCTTC.

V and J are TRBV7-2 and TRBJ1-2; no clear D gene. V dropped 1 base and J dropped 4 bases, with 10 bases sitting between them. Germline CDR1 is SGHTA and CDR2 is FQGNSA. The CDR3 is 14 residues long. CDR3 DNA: TGTGCCAGCAGCTTAGGAACGAGGATCTATGGCTACACCTTC. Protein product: CASSLGTRIYGYTF.

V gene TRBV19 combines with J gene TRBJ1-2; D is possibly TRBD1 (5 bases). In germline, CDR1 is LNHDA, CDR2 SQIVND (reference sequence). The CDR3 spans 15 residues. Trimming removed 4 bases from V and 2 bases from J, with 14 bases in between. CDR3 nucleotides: TGTGCCAGTAGTAGACCCGGGACTGTCAACTATGGCTACACCTTC. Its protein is CASSRPGTVNYGYTF.

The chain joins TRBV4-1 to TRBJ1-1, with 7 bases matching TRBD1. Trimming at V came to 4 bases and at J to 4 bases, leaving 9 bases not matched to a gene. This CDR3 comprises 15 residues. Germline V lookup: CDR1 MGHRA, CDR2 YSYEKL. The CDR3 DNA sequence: TGCGCCAGCAGCCCCCGACAGGGTGGGGTCACTGAAGCTTTCTTT. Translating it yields CASSPRQGGVTEAFF.

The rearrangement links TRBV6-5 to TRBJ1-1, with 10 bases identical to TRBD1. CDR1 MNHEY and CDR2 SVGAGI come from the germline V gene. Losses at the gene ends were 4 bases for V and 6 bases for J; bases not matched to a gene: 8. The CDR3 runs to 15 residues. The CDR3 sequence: CASSWNRDRGPEAFF. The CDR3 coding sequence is TGTGCCAGCAGTTGGAACCGGGACAGGGGCCCTGAAGCTTTCTTT.

CDR3 protein: CATREHPNEKLFF. CDR3 nucleotides: TGTGCCACCCGGGAGCACCCTAATGAAAAACTGTTTTTT. V and J are TRBV5-5 and TRBJ1-4; no reliable D call. V was cut by 9 bases and J by 3 bases, with 12 bases left in between. This CDR3 has 13 residues. Germline CDR1 SGHKS, CDR2 YYEKEE (reference sequence).

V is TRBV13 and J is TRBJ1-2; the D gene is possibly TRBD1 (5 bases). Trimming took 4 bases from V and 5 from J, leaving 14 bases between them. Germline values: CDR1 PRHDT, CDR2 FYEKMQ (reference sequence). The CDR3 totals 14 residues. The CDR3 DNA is TGTGCCAGCAGCTCCCTTACAGGACCTTATGGCTACACCTTC. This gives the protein CASSSLTGPYGYTF.

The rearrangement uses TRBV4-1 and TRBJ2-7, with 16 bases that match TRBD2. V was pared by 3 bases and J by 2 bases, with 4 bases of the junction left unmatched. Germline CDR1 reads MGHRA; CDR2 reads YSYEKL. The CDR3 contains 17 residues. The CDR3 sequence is CASSQGLAGGNPYEQYF. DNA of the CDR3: TGCGCCAGCAGCCAGGGACTAGCGGGGGGGAACCCCTACGAGCAGTACTTC.

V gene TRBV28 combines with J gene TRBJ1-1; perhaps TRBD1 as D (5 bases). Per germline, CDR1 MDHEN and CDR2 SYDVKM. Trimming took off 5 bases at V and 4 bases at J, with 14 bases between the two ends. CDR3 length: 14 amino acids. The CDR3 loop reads CASSQTLRATEAFF. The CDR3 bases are TGTGCCAGCAGTCAGACCCTCAGGGCCACTGAAGCTTTCTTT.

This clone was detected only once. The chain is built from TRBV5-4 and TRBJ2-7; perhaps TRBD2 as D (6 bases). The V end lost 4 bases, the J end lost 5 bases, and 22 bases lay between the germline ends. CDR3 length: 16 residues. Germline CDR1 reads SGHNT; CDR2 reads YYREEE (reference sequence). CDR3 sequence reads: CASSGGLGVPTDEQYF. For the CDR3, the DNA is TGTGCCAGCAGCGGGGGGTTGGGGGTCCCCACGGACGAGCAGTACTTC.

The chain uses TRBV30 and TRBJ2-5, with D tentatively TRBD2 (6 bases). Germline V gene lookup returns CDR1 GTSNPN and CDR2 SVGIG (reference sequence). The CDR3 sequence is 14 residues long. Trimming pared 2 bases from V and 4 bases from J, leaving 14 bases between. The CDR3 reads CAWSTAEGPETQYF. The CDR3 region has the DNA TGTGCCTGGAGTACCGCGGAGGGCCCAGAGACCCAGTACTTC.

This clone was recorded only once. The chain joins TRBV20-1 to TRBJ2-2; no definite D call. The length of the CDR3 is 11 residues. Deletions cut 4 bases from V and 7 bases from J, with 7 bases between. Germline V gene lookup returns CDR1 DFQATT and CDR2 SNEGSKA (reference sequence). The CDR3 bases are TGCAGTGCTAATTCAATCGGGGAGCTGTTTTTT. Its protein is CSANSIGELFF.

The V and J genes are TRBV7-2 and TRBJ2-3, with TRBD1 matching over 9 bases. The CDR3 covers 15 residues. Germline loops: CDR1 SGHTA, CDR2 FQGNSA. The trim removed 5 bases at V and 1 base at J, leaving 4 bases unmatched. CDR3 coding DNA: TGTGCCAGCAGCCCGGACAGGGGCGGCACAGATACGCAGTATTTT. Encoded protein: CASSPDRGGTDTQYF.

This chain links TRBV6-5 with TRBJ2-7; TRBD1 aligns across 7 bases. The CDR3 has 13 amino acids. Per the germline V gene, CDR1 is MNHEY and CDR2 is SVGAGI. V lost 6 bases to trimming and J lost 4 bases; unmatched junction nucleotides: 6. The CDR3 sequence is CASRRGQFYEQYF. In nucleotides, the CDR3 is TGTGCCAGCAGAAGGGGACAGTTTTACGAGCAGTACTTC.

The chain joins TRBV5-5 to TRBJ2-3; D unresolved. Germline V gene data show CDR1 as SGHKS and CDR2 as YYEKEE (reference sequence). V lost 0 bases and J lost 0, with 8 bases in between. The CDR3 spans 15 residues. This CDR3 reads CASSLALPSTDTQYF. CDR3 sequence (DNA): TGTGCCAGCAGCTTGGCACTCCCCAGCACAGATACGCAGTATTTT.

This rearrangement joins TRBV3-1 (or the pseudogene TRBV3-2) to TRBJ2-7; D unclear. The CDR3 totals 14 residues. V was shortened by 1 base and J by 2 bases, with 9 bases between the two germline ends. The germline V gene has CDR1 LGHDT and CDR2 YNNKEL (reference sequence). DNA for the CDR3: TGTGCCAGCAGCCAAGCTCCACAAACCTACGAGCAGTACTTC. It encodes CASSQAPQTYEQYF.

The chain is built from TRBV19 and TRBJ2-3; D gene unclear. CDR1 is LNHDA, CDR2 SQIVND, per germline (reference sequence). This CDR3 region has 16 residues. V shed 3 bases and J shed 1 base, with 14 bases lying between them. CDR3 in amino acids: CASSIPFGQGTDTQYF. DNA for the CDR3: TGTGCCAGTAGTATCCCCTTCGGCCAGGGCACAGATACGCAGTATTTT. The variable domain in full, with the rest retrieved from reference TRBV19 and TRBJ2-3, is DGGITQSPKYLFRKEGQNVTLSCEQNLNHDAMYWYRQDPGQGLRLIYYSQIVNDFQKGDIAEGYSVSREKKESFPLTVTSAQKNPTAFYLCASSIPFGQGTDTQYFGPGTRLTVL.

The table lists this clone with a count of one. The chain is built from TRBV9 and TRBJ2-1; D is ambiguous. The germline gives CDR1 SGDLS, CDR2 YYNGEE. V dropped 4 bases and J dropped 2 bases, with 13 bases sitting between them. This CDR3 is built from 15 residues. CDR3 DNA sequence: TGTGCCAGCAGCCCTTCTCCGAGTACCTACAATGAGCAGTTCTTC. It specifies CASSPSPSTYNEQFF.

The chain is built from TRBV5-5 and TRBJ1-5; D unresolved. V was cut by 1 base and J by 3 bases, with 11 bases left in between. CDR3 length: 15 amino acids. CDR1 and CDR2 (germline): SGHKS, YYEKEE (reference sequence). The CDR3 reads CASSLTQLLNQPQHF. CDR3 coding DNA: TGTGCCAGCAGCTTGACACAGCTTCTCAATCAGCCCCAGCATTTT.

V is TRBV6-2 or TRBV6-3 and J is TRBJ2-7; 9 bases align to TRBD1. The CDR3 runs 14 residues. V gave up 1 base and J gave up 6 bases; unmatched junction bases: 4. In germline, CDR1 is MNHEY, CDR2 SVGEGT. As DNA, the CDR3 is TGTGCCAGCAGTTACTACGGACAGGGGTCCGAGCAGTACTTC. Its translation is CASSYYGQGSEQYF.

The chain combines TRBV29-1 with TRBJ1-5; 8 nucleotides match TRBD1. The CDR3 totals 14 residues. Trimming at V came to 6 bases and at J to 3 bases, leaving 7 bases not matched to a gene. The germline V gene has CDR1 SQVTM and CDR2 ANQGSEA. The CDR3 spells CSVAGTGINQPQHF. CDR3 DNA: TGCAGCGTAGCCGGGACAGGTATCAATCAGCCCCAGCATTTT.